The TCR beta chain described here comes from a study of T cell repertoires in cytomegalovirus infection. At the level of the study: Based on public TCR beta signatures, there were indications of CMV infection and of a matching HLA type.

TCRdb reanalysed the reads using MiXCR and keeps one entry per CDR3 protein. Of fewer than 900,000 distinct CDR3 sequences in the sample, roughly 28% were seen once. This clonotype was observed at least ten times. What it binds is unknown. Study conclusions and caveats: It was HLA-C-restricted CMV-specific TCR beta clonotypes that dominated the response ex vivo.

V lost 1 base, J lost 6 bases, and 8 bases stayed unmatched. CDR3 size: 16 residues. CDR1 and CDR2 from the germline V gene are SGHTA and FQGNSA. This sample comprised cultured CD8+ T cells from PBMCs, obtained from culture after CMV antigen stimulation. The chain employs TRBV7-2 and TRBJ2-3, with 9 bases that match TRBD2. The TCR sequence derives from a human donor in good health (CMV status not recorded). Some clones in this sample may be carry-over from other donors' samples. The CDR3 DNA sequence: TGTGCCAGCAGCTTAGACGCGGGGGGGATGGATGATACGCAGTATTTT. The encoded protein is CASSLDAGGMDDTQYF.